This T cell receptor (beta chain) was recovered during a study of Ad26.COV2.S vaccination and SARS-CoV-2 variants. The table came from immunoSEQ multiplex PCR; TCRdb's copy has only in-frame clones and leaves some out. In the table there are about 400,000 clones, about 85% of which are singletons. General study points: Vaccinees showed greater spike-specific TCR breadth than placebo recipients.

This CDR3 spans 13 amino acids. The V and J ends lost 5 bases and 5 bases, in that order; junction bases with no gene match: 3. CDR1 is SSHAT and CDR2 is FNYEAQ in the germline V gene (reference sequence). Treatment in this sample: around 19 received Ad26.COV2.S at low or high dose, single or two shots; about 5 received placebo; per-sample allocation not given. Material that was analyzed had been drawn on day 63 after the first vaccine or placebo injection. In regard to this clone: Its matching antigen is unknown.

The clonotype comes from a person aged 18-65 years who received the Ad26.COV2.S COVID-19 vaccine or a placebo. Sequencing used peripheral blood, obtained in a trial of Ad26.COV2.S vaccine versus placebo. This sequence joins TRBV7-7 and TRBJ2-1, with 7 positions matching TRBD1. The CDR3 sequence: CASSRDRDNEQFF. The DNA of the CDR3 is TGTGCCAGCAGCCGGGACAGAGACAATGAGCAGTTCTTC.